The present T cell receptor (beta chain) was sequenced within a study of cytomegalovirus exposure and HLA in healthy donors. Findings and caveats of the study: In a later analysis, TCR beta V- and J-gene trimming was associated with a missense DCLRE1C variant.

The PCR ran on 60 Vbeta and 13 Jbeta primers. TCRdb's copy holds only in-frame clones and misses some; the assay was immunoSEQ multiplex PCR. The sample holds over 150,000 clones, around four fifths seen once. To note about this clone: The antigen remains unidentified.

There were likely unrecorded immune exposures, though donors were nominally healthy when sampled. The CDR3 runs to 16 residues. V lost 6 bases to trimming and J lost 2 bases; unmatched junction nucleotides: 12. Germline loops: CDR1 SGHRS, CDR2 YFSETQ. Input material: PBMCs. The chain has TRBV5-1 and TRBJ2-5; TRBD2 aligns across 8 bases. The receptor's source is a woman between 50 and 59 years old in good health and CMV-seronegative. CDR3 DNA: TGCGCCAGCACCCTGGGTAGCGGGGCTCCTCAAGAGACCCAGTACTTC. Encoded protein: CASTLGSGAPQETQYF.